The 7 T cell receptor beta chains below come from one sample, sequenced in a study of T cells in Graves' hyperthyroidism and ophthalmopathy. What was amplified from RNA transcripts were TCR beta CDR3 regions. The HTBI primer set drove a first-round RT-PCR of the TCR CDR3. TCRdb itself ran the multiplex PCR reads through MiXCR, one entry per CDR3 protein. The table has about 290,000 distinct CDR3 sequences, about an eighth seen once. Sequenced sample: blood. All receptors come from a woman aged 30 to 39 with Graves' hyperthyroidism that later progressed to Graves' ophthalmopathy.

This clonotype was observed a few times. The chain is built from TRBV5-5 and TRBJ1-4, with TRBD1 matching over 7 bases. This CDR3 region has 16 residues. CDR1 is SGHKS and CDR2 is YYEKEE in the germline V gene (reference sequence). The J segment lost 5 bases and the V segment lost 1 base, leaving 8 bases of the junction unmatched. The CDR3 bases are TGTGCCAGCAGCTTGCCGACAGGGTACCAGAATGAAAAACTGTTTTTT. As protein: CASSLPTGYQNEKLFF.

The chain recombines TRBV2 with TRBJ1-1, with 8 bases that match TRBD1. Trimming cost V 10 bases and J 6 bases; bases outside gene matches: 13. The germline V gene has CDR1 SNHLY and CDR2 FYNNEI. The CDR3 length is 14 residues. CDR3 sequence reads: CAKQLGQGVAEAFF. CDR3 nucleotide sequence: TGTGCCAAGCAATTAGGACAGGGTGTGGCTGAAGCTTTCTTT.

The chain uses TRBV27 and TRBJ2-5; TRBD1 agrees at 7 bases. Losses at the gene ends were 0 bases for V and 5 bases for J; bases not matched to a gene: 0. Germline assignment: CDR1 MNHEY and CDR2 SMNVEV (reference sequence). The CDR3 is 13 amino acids. The CDR3 region is CASSLSRGETQYF. The DNA for the CDR3 is TGTGCCAGCAGTTTATCCAGGGGGGAGACCCAGTACTTC.

The chain links TRBV14 to TRBJ1-6; D is ambiguous. V shed 1 base and J shed 3 bases, with 4 bases lying between them. Germline values: CDR1 SGHDN, CDR2 FVKESK. The CDR3 consists of 14 residues. The CDR3 DNA is TGTGCCAGCAGCCAAGTGGACTATAATTCACCCCTCCACTTT. This translates into CASSQVDYNSPLHF.

There are many counts of this clonotype. The V call is TRBV28, the J call TRBJ1-1; D is ambiguous. The CDR3 runs 14 residues. The germline V gene has CDR1 MDHEN and CDR2 SYDVKM. V dropped 6 bases and J dropped 1 base, with 12 bases sitting between them. The CDR3 sequence is CASRRIQKNTEAFF. The CDR3 DNA sequence: TGTGCCAGCAGGCGGATACAGAAGAACACTGAAGCTTTCTTT.

The V call is TRBV7-9, the J call TRBJ2-7; D is unresolved. The germline V and J ends were trimmed by 5 bases and 4 bases, with 12 bases remaining between them. Germline CDR1 reads SEHNR; CDR2 reads FQNEAQ (reference sequence). The CDR3 is 13 amino acids. The CDR3, as DNA: TGTGCCAGCAGCGCCACCGCTACGTACGAGCAGTACTTC. Protein: CASSATATYEQYF.

In the case of this clonotype: A read error is possible here, since a much larger clone lies one base away. The CDR3, as DNA: TGTGTCAGCAGCCCTTACGTCGGGACTAGCGCCTACGAGCAGTACTTC. This sequence encodes CVSSPYVGTSAYEQYF. The chain combines TRBV7-9 with TRBJ2-7; 10 bases align to TRBD2. The CDR3 runs 16 residues. Germline V gene lookup returns CDR1 SEHNR and CDR2 FQNEAQ (reference sequence). The full variable domain, with the rest looked up from reference TRBV7-9 and TRBJ2-7, is DTGVSQNPRHKITKRGQNVTFRCDPISEHNRLYWYRQTLGQGPEFLTYFQNEAQLEKSRLLSDRFSAERPKGSFSTLEIQRTEQGDSAMYLCVSSPYVGTSAYEQYFGPGTRLTVT.